The 22 T cell receptor beta chains given below trace back to one sample, sequenced in a study of cytomegalovirus exposure and HLA in healthy donors. 60 Vbeta and 13 Jbeta primers were used in PCR. Assay used: immunoSEQ multiplex PCR; TCRdb lists only in-frame clones, some missing. The sample holds around 170,000 clones, 82% seen once. What was sequenced was PBMCs. These receptors were taken from a man aged 40-55 years in good health and CMV-seronegative.

V and J are TRBV7-9 and TRBJ2-7; unclear D gene. V was pared by 5 bases and J by 2 bases, with 4 bases between. Germline values: CDR1 SEHNR, CDR2 FQNEAQ (reference sequence). CDR3 length: 11 amino acids. CDR3: CASSRAYEQYF. Written as DNA, the CDR3 is TGTGCCAGCAGCCGGGCCTACGAGCAGTACTTC. The full variable domain, with the rest looked up from reference TRBV7-9 and TRBJ2-7, is DTGVSQNPRHKITKRGQNVTFRCDPISEHNRLYWYRQTLGQGPEFLTYFQNEAQLEKSRLLSDRFSAERPKGSFSTLEIQRTEQGDSAMYLCASSRAYEQYFGPGTRLTVT.

J is TRBJ2-6 and V is TRBV30; D is possibly TRBD2 (6 bases). V was clipped by 3 bases and J by 2 bases, with 8 bases between them. This CDR3 comprises 14 residues. The V gene's germline CDR1 is GTSNPN and CDR2 SVGIG (reference sequence). The CDR3 loop reads CAWRGGPGANVLTF. CDR3 nucleotide sequence: TGTGCCTGGAGGGGGGGTCCTGGGGCCAACGTCCTGACTTTC. Based on the CDR3 plus reference TRBV30 and TRBJ2-6, the full variable domain is SQTIHQWPATLVQPVGSPLSLECTVEGTSNPNLYWYRQAAGRGLQLLFYSVGIGQISSEVPQNLSASRPQDRQFILSSKKLLLSDSGFYLCAWRGGPGANVLTFGAGSRLTVL.

The gene calls are TRBV7-8 and TRBJ2-3; 7 bases line up with TRBD2. The CDR3 is 18 residues long. The V gene end was trimmed by 0 bases and the J gene end by 4 bases; junction bases not matched to a gene: 13. Per germline, CDR1 SGHVS and CDR2 FQNEAQ. The CDR3 DNA reads as TGTGCCAGCAGCTTAGCGCTTTCTTCCAGTGCGGGGGCAGATACGCAGTATTTT. Translated, it gives CASSLALSSSAGADTQYF.

The rearrangement joins TRBV9 to TRBJ2-1; 8 bases map to TRBD2. The CDR3 runs 15 residues. Germline CDR1 SGDLS, CDR2 YYNGEE. Unmatched junction bases numbered 7, after V lost 3 bases and J lost 5 bases. For the CDR3, the DNA is TGTGCCAGCAGCGCCCCGGGACTAGTCCACAATGAGCAGTTCTTC. Its protein product is CASSAPGLVHNEQFF.

A remark on this clone: Other DNA sequences within the sample encode an identical CDR3. J is TRBJ2-1 and V is TRBV28; TRBD1 matches at 7 bases. CDR1 MDHEN and CDR2 SYDVKM come from the germline V gene. The CDR3 has 11 residues. V shed 8 bases, J shed 10 bases, and the junction held 5 bases outside the gene matches. As DNA, the CDR3 is TGTGCCAGCGACACAGGGGTCGAGCAGTTCTTC. Encoded protein: CASDTGVEQFF. The full variable domain, with the rest looked up from reference TRBV28 and TRBJ2-1, is DVKVTQSSRYLVKRTGEKVFLECVQDMDHENMFWYRQDPGLGLRLIYFSYDVKMKEKGDIPEGYSVSREKKERFSLILESASTNQTSMYLCASDTGVEQFFGPGTRLTVL.

The chain links TRBV11-2 to TRBJ2-1, with D uncertain. The V end was cut by 8 bases, the J end by 6 bases, with 8 bases between. CDR1 is SGHAT, CDR2 FQNNGV, per germline. CDR3 length: 11 amino acids. CDR3 sequence reads: CASRLGNEQFF. DNA for the CDR3: TGTGCCAGCCGACTGGGCAATGAGCAGTTCTTC.

The chain employs TRBV28 and TRBJ2-7; tentative D call: TRBD2 (6 bases). The CDR3 is made up of 15 amino acids. The germline gives CDR1 MDHEN, CDR2 SYDVKM. Trimming took off 2 bases at V and 3 bases at J, with 14 bases between the two ends. The CDR3: CASSLASSVYYEQYF. Written as DNA, the CDR3 is TGTGCCAGCAGTTTAGCGTCTAGCGTTTACTACGAGCAGTACTTC.

A few counts support this clone. The V call is TRBV28, the J call TRBJ2-6; 10 nucleotides agree with TRBD1. Germline assignment: CDR1 MDHEN and CDR2 SYDVKM. V lost 8 bases, J lost 4 bases, and 14 bases stayed unmatched. This CDR3 has 18 amino acids. In nucleotides, the CDR3 is TGTGCCAGCCAATTTTATCGGACAGGGGGGAAAGGGGCCAACGTCCTGACTTTC. The encoded protein is CASQFYRTGGKGANVLTF.

There are a few counts of this clone. CDR3 sequence reads: CASSLWRLAGGPGELFF. CDR3 coding DNA: TGTGCCAGCAGTTTATGGAGGCTAGCGGGGGGGCCCGGGGAGCTGTTTTTT. The chain uses TRBV28 and TRBJ2-2; TRBD2 matches at 12 bases. Germline V CDR1 and CDR2: MDHEN, SYDVKM. Unmatched junction bases numbered 5, after V lost 0 bases and J lost 6 bases. The CDR3 runs to 17 residues. The full variable domain, in which reference TRBV28 and TRBJ2-2 provide the parts outside the CDR3, is DVKVTQSSRYLVKRTGEKVFLECVQDMDHENMFWYRQDPGLGLRLIYFSYDVKMKEKGDIPEGYSVSREKKERFSLILESASTNQTSMYLCASSLWRLAGGPGELFFGEGSRLTVL.

J is TRBJ1-1 and V is TRBV19, with a tentative D call TRBD1 (5 bases). CDR3 length equals 11 residues. Germline-derived CDR1 and CDR2 are LNHDA and SQIVND (reference sequence). The V end was cut by 6 bases, the J end by 5 bases, with 7 bases between. The CDR3 here is CASRRTTEAFF. The CDR3 DNA sequence: TGTGCCAGTAGGAGGACAACTGAAGCTTTCTTT.

CDR3 protein: CASSAPGTLNEKLFF. In DNA, the CDR3 is TGCGCCAGCAGCGCCCCCGGGACACTCAATGAAAAACTGTTTTTT. The V gene is TRBV5-1, the J gene TRBJ1-4; maybe TRBD1 (6 bases). Trimming removed 4 bases from V and 5 bases from J, with 15 bases in between. The CDR3 spans 15 residues. Germline values: CDR1 SGHRS, CDR2 YFSETQ.

The chain combines TRBV6-5 with TRBJ1-1, with D unresolved. This CDR3 is 13 amino acids long. CDR1 and CDR2 (germline): MNHEY, SVGAGI. V was clipped by 2 bases and J by 1 base, with 5 bases between them. The CDR3 reads CASSYRSNTEAFF. The CDR3 region has the DNA TGTGCCAGCAGTTACCGGTCGAACACTGAAGCTTTCTTT.

The chain is built from TRBV4-2 and TRBJ2-7; 8 nucleotides match TRBD2. The CDR3 sequence is 16 residues long. V dropped 0 bases and J dropped 2; count of bases not matched to a gene: 6. CDR1 is LGHNA and CDR2 is YNFKEQ in the germline V gene. This CDR3 reads CASSQETSGSPYEQYF. CDR3 in DNA: TGTGCCAGCAGCCAAGAGACCAGCGGGAGCCCCTACGAGCAGTACTTC.

J is TRBJ2-7 and V is TRBV29-1; D is uncertain. V was pared by 4 bases and J by 2 bases, with 9 bases between. The CDR3 consists of 12 residues. Germline-derived CDR1 and CDR2 are SQVTM and ANQGSEA. This CDR3 is CSVGIGAYEQYF. The DNA of the CDR3 is TGCAGCGTTGGAATCGGAGCCTACGAGCAGTACTTC.

The chain couples TRBV18 to TRBJ2-2; D is undetermined. The V end was cut by 3 bases, the J end by 1 base, with 6 bases between. The CDR3 spans 14 residues. Looked up from germline, CDR1 is KGHSH and CDR2 is LQKENI. The CDR3, as DNA: TGTGCCAGCTCACCCCAAAAGAACACCGGGGAGCTGTTTTTT. Encoded protein: CASSPQKNTGELFF.

This chain uses TRBV30 with TRBJ2-5; 10 positions match TRBD2. Near its end, the DNA agrees better with TRBJ2-7, so the J call may be wrong. This CDR3 region has 18 residues. Germline CDR1 GTSNPN, CDR2 SVGIG (reference sequence). The CDR3 here is CAWSDGGLAGAPTYEQYF. In DNA form, the CDR3 reads TGTGCCTGGAGTGACGGGGGGCTAGCGGGAGCCCCAACCTACGAGCAGTACTTC.

V gene TRBV2 combines with J gene TRBJ2-3, with 9 positions matching TRBD1. This CDR3 comprises 16 residues. J lost 0 bases, V lost 8 bases, and 9 bases had no gene match. Per the germline V gene, CDR1 is SNHLY and CDR2 is FYNNEI. CDR3 sequence: CASGRQGGSSTDTQYF. Here the CDR3 DNA reads TGTGCCAGCGGGAGACAGGGGGGGTCTAGCACAGATACGCAGTATTTT. Drawing the rest from reference TRBV2 and TRBJ2-3, the complete variable domain is EPEVTQTPSHQVTQMGQEVILRCVPISNHLYFYWYRQILGQKVEFLVSFYNNEISEKSEIFDDQFSVERPDGSNFTLKIRSTKLEDSAMYFCASGRQGGSSTDTQYFGPGTRLTVL.

The chain combines TRBV25-1 with TRBJ2-1; the D gene is possibly TRBD2 (5 bases). CDR1 and CDR2 from the germline V gene are MGHDK and SYGVNS. This CDR3 has 13 amino acids. V lost 1 base, J lost 12 bases, and 13 bases lay in between. The CDR3 region is CASSESGSAGQFF. For the CDR3, the DNA is TGTGCCAGCAGTGAATCCGGAAGTGCGGGGCAGTTCTTC.

The gene calls are TRBV2 and TRBJ2-5, with D tentatively TRBD2 (7 bases). Germline lookup yields CDR1 SNHLY and CDR2 FYNNEI. The CDR3 runs to 15 residues. Between the trimmed V and J ends, which lost 4 bases and 9 bases, there was a span of 21 bases. CDR3 sequence (DNA): TGTGCCAGCAGTGGGAGGACAGTGGCGGGGGCGGCCCAGTACTTC. Translating gives CASSGRTVAGAAQYF. Variable domain in full (rest from reference TRBV2 and TRBJ2-5): EPEVTQTPSHQVTQMGQEVILRCVPISNHLYFYWYRQILGQKVEFLVSFYNNEISEKSEIFDDQFSVERPDGSNFTLKIRSTKLEDSAMYFCASSGRTVAGAAQYFGPGTRLLVL.

The chain recombines TRBV5-1 with TRBJ2-5; 12 nucleotides match TRBD2. The V and J ends lost 0 bases and 1 base, in that order; junction bases with no gene match: 7. The CDR3 covers 18 residues. Germline CDR1 SGHRS, CDR2 YFSETQ. The CDR3 region is CASSLGRTSGEIQETQYF. The CDR3 nucleotides read TGCGCCAGCAGCTTGGGAAGGACTAGCGGGGAAATCCAAGAGACCCAGTACTTC.

This chain uses TRBV15 with TRBJ2-7; the match to TRBD2 covers 9 bases. Losses at the gene ends were 5 bases for V and 2 bases for J; bases not matched to a gene: 10. Germline CDR1 LNHNV, CDR2 YYDKDF (reference sequence). CDR3 size: 16 residues. The CDR3 DNA reads TGTGCCACCAGCGTGATAGCGGGAGAGGGGGCCTACGAGCAGTACTTC. It encodes CATSVIAGEGAYEQYF.

The V and J genes are TRBV6-5 and TRBJ2-2; D call uncertain. The V gene lost 0 bases and the J gene lost 1 base, with 6 bases spanning the gap. CDR3 length: 15 residues. Germline V gene lookup returns CDR1 MNHEY and CDR2 SVGAGI. The CDR3 DNA is TGTGCCAGCAGTTACTCGAGATGGAACACCGGGGAGCTGTTTTTT. Its translation: CASSYSRWNTGELFF.